Here is one T cell receptor beta chain with its context. This clonotype was detected many times. There is no known antigen for this receptor. Nothing much larger sits one base from this clone, and base qualities are not available. The CDR3 covers 14 residues, taking in both the cysteine and the phenylalanine. CDR3 DNA is the only sequence kept; it has 42 bases, read in frame from the first base. CDR1 SQVTM and CDR2 ANQGSEA were looked up in the germline V gene. V and J lose 6 bases and 0 bases, and a span of 15 bases separates them. The donors were roughly 38 Caucasian individuals from Russia, aged roughly 6 to 100 years, who were systemically healthy. Each donor gave approximately 9.3 milliliters of peripheral blood, collected into EDTA-treated Vacutainer tubes. Ficoll-Paque density-gradient centrifugation was used to isolate PBMCs, with at least 7 million per sample. Trizol reagent was used to extract total RNA from the PBMCs, yielding at least 6 micrograms per sample. The percentages of naive CD45RAhigh/CD27high T cells were determined by flow cytometry on a PBMC aliquot from every donor.

The sample belongs to a study of blood T cells in healthy people across ages (dated by TCRdb to 2014 to 2015). A note on the overall study: Template switching captured roughly one uniquely barcoded TCR beta cDNA molecule per two T cells in model experiments. The donors were split into four age groups: young (average about 15 years), middle-aged (more than 35), aged (roughly 60) and long-lived (about 82). To avoid experimental bias, donors of different ages were randomly spread across the sequencing lanes. The study measured age-related changes in TCR beta repertoire diversity using deep sequencing normalized with unique cDNA molecular identifiers. Using the same blood draw, the study looked at two additional independent replicas of 1 million unique cDNA reads for two donors, one aged 18 to 30 and the other aged 80 or older.

The library came from 5' RACE. This sample was sequenced with an Illumina HiSeq 2500. A second PCR of roughly 7 to 12 cycles was run with a J-beta primer mix and a sample-barcoded 5' primer. Each TCR beta cDNA molecule received a unique molecular identifier from a template-switch 5' adaptor carrying 12 random nucleotides. At least 2.5 million CDR3-containing paired-end reads were obtained from each sample. The Mint cDNA synthesis kit, primed by a TRBC-specific oligonucleotide, was used to synthesize first-strand cDNA from all RNA. Following uracil-DNA glycosylase treatment, a first 18-cycle PCR with universal primers M1SS and BC2_uni_R was performed on all cDNA. The paper's processing steps were these. Each sample was normalized by randomly selecting 1 million high-quality reads, each carrying a distinct molecular identifier. Instead of being binned into consensus sequences, reads that shared molecular identifiers were thrown out. CDR3 identification, clonotype clustering and error correction used MiTCR with a Q25 quality threshold and the strictest error-elimination algorithm. A nonparametric unseen species model with Euler transformation was used to estimate lower-bound total TCR beta diversity. TCRdb reworked the public reads: Q25 trimming with fastp, MiXCR clone assembly, productive beta chains retained. CDR3 protein duplicates are merged, each entry listing the most common genes and DNA. The V and J calls shown here were made by TCRdb, not taken from the authors' results. In this sample the table shows under 1,000,000 distinct CDR3 sequences, more than 35% of which occur a single time. Roughly 18% of the sample comes from the top ten.

Broader findings and caveats from the paper: Observed TCR beta diversity correlated strongly with the percentage of naive T cells measured by flow cytometry. Estimates of total diversity based on one million sequenced T cells were regarded as lower bounds and as underestimates. The CMV infection status of donors was not known, potentially confounding age-related changes in expanded clonotypes. Since profiling was done on bulk unsorted PBMCs, naive and antigen-experienced compartments could not be conclusively compared. Observed TCR beta diversity per million T cells fell roughly linearly with age, and a significant reduction was already apparent by age about 38. The long-lived group showed more naive CD4+ T cells, fewer expanded clones and increased TCR diversity than the aged group, suggesting age selection.

The sample was blood. The receptor was isolated from a man at least 80 years old in good health. This receptor chain uses TRBV29-1 and TRBJ2-7; the D gene could be TRBD1 or TRBD2, each one agreeing over 5 bases. The CDR3 here reads CSVAGTSSSYEQYF. The DNA is TGCAGCGTCGCCGGGACCTCAAGCTCCTACGAGCAGTACTTC.